The clone carrying this T cell receptor (beta chain) was counted ten times or more. Its matching antigen is unknown. Germline CDR1 and CDR2: MNHNS and SASEGT. The CDR3 extends over 14 amino acids. V lost 5 bases to trimming and J lost 4 bases; unmatched junction nucleotides: 7. RNA transcripts served as the template for amplifying TCR beta CDR3 regions. Initially, a first-round RT-PCR of the TCR CDR3 employed the HTBI primer set. Using its own MiXCR run on the multiplex PCR reads, TCRdb lists one record per CDR3 protein. The sample yields around 700,000 distinct CDR3 sequences, about 19% seen once. The record originates from a study of T cells in Graves' hyperthyroidism and ophthalmopathy. Overall study results and limits: Before onset, by a median of about seven months, the model predicted ophthalmopathy.

The chain combines TRBV6-1 with TRBJ1-2, with 7 bases fitting TRBD1. The TCR sequence derives from a woman between 45 and 60 years old with Graves' hyperthyroidism that later progressed to Graves' ophthalmopathy. The sample consisted of blood. CDR3 bases: TGTGCCAGCAGTCACGGGGACAGATTCTATGGCTACACCTTC. Amino acid sequence: CASSHGDRFYGYTF.